Many counts were recorded for the clone carrying this T cell receptor (beta chain). The antigen is unknown. TCRdb reprocessed the 5' RACE reads with MiXCR, giving one entry per CDR3 protein. The sample has 690,000 or so distinct CDR3 sequences, 5.5% to 6.5% seen once; the top ten hold 1.5% to 2%. This sample is part of a study of identical twins. This CDR3 region has 14 residues. Losses at the gene ends were 5 bases for V and 5 bases for J; bases not matched to a gene: 8. Study results and limitations: Compared with unrelated sharing, twin-shared out-of-frame alpha sequences had more low-probability sequences.

The rearrangement uses TRBV12-3 or TRBV12-4 and TRBJ1-1, with 7 positions matching TRBD1. Input material: naive T cells sorted from blood. This clonotype was sampled from a man younger than 30 in good health. CDR3 sequence reads: CASSVRQGGTEAFF. The CDR3 region has the DNA TGTGCCAGCAGTGTCCGACAGGGAGGTACTGAAGCTTTCTTT.